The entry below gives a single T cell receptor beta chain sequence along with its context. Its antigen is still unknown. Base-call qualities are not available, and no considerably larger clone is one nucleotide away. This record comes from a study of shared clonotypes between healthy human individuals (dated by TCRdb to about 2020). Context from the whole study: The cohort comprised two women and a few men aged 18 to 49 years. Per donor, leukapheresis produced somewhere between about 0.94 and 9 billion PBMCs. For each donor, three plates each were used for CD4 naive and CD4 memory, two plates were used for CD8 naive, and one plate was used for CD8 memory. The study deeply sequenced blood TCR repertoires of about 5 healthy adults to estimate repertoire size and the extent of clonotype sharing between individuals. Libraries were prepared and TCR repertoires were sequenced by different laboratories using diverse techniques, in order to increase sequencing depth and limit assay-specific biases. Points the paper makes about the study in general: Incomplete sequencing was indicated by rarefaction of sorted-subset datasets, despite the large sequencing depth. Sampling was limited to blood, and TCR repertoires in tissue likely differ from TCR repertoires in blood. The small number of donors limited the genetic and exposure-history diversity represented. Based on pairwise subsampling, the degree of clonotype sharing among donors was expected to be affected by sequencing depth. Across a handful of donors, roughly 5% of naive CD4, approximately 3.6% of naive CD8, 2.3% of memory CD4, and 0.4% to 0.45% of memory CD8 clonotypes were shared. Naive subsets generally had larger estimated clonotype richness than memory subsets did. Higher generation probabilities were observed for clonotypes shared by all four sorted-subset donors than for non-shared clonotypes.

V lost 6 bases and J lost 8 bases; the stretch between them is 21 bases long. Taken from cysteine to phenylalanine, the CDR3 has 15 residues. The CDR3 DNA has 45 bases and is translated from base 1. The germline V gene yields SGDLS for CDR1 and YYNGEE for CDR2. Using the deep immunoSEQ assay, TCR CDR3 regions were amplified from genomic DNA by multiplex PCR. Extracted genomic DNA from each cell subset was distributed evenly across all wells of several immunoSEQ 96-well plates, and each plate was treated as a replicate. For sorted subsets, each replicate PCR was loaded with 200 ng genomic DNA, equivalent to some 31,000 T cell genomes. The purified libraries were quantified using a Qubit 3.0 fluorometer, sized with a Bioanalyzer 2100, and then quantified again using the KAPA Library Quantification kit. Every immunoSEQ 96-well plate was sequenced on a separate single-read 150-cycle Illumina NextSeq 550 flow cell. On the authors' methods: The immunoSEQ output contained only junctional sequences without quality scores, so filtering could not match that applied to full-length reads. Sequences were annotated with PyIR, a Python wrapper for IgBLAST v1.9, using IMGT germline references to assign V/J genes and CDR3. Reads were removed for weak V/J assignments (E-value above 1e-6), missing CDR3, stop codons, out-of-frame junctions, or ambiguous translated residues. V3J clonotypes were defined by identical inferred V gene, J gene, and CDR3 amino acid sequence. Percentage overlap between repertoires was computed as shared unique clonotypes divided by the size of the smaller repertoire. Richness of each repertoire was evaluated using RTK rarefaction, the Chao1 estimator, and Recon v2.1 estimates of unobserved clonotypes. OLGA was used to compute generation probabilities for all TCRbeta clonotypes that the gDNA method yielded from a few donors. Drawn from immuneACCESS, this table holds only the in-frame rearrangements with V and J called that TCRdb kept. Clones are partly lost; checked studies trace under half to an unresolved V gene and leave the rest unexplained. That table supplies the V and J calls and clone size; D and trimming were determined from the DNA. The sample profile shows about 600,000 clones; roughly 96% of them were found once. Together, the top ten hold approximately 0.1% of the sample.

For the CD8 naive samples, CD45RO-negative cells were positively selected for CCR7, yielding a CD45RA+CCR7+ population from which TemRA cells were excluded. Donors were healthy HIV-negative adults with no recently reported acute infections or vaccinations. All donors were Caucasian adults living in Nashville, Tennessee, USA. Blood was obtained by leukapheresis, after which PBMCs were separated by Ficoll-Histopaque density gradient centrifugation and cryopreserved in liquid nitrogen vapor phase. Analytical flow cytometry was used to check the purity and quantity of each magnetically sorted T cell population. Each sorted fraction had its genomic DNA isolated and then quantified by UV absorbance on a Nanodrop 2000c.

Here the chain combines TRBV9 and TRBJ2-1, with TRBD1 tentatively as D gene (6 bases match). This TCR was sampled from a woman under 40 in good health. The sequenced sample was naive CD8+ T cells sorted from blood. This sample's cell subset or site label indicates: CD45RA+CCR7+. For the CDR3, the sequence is CASTPWSGGQDEQFF. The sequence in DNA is TGTGCCAGCACCCCCTGGAGTGGGGGCCAGGATGAGCAGTTCTTC.